This T cell receptor (beta chain) was captured in a study of shared clonotypes between healthy human individuals. Replicate PCRs for sorted subsets used about 200 ng DNA; this equaled some 30,000 T cell genomes. Method: immunoSEQ multiplex PCR; TCRdb's copy keeps in-frame clones and lacks some. In the table there are approximately 400,000 clones, around 96% of which are singletons. To make CD8 memory, CD45RO+ cells were put together with CCR7-negative CD45RA+ TemRA cells. The table lists this clone with a count of one. Its target is not known. Findings and limits, study-wide: Sequencing depth was predicted to influence how clonotypes are shared among donors. Memory subsets generally showed lower estimated richness than naive subsets.

V shed 5 bases and J 2 bases; nucleotides not matched to a gene: 3. The CDR3 is 14 amino acids. Germline CDR1 LNHDA, CDR2 SQIVND (reference sequence). This clonotype was sampled from a man aged 25 to 40 in good health. The chain has TRBV19 and TRBJ2-3; 8 bases align to TRBD2. What was sequenced was memory CD8+ T cells sorted from blood. The subset here: CD45RO+ cells pooled with CCR7-negative TemRA cells. The CDR3 DNA follows: TGTGCCAGTAGTCCTGGACTAGCCACAGATACGCAGTATTTT. Translating it yields CASSPGLATDTQYF.